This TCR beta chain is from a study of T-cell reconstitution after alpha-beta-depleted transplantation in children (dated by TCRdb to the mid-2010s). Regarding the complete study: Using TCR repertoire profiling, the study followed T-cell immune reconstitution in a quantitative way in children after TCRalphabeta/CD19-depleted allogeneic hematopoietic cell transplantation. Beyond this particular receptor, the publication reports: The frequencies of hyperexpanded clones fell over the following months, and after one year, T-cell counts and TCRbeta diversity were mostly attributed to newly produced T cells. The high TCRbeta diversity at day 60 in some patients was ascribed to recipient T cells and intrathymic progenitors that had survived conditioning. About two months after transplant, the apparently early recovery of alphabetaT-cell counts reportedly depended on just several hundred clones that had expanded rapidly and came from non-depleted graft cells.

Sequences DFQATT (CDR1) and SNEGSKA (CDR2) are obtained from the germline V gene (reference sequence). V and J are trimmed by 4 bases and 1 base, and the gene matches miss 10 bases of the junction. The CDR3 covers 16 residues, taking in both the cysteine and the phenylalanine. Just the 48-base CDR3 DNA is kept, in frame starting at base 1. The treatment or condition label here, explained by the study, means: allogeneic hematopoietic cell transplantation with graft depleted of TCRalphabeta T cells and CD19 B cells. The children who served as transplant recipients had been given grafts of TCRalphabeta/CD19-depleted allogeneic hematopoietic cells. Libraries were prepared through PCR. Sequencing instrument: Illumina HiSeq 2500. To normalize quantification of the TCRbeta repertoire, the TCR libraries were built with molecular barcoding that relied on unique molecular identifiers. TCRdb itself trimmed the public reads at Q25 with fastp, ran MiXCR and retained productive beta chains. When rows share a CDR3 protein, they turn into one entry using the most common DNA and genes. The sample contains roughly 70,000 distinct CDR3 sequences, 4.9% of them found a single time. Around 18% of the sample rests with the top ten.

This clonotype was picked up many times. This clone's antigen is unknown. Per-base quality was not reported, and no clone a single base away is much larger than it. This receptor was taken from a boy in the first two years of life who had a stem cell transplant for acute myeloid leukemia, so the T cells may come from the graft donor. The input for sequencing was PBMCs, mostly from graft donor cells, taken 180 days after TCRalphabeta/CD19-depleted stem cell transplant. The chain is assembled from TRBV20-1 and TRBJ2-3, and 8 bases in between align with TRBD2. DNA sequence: TGCAGTGCTAAACTACTAGCGGCCACAGGCACAGATACGCAGTATTTT. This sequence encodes CSAKLLAATGTDTQYF.